The next 8 T cell receptor beta chains were all read from a single sample in a study of blood T cell repertoires in COVID-19. Only in-frame clones appear in the TCRdb table, and some are missing; sequencing was by immunoSEQ multiplex PCR. The sample shows fewer than 140,000 clones, over 65% of them seen only once. Sequencing input: peripheral blood. The receptor source for this set is a man at least 80 years old with COVID-19, enrolled during active disease.

The table lists this clone with a count of one. The gene calls are TRBV29-1 and TRBJ2-3; D not resolved. The ends were cut back, 4 bases at V and 0 bases at J, with 14 bases in the middle. There are 15 residues in the CDR3. Looked up from germline, CDR1 is SQVTM and CDR2 is ANQGSEA. This chain's CDR3 is CSVVLAETSTDTQYF. Written as DNA, the CDR3 is TGCAGCGTTGTGTTGGCGGAAACTAGCACAGATACGCAGTATTTT.

V and J are TRBV10-3 and TRBJ2-3, with TRBD2 matching 16 bases. This CDR3 spans 17 amino acids. The ends lost 7 bases at V and 4 bases at J; junction bases unmatched: 8. Germline V CDR1 and CDR2: ENHRY, SYGVKD. Here the CDR3 DNA reads TGTGCCATCAAGAATGCTGGGACTAGCGGGAGGGCAGATACGCAGTATTTT. Protein sequence: CAIKNAGTSGRADTQYF.

This chain joins TRBV4-1 and TRBJ2-1, with D perhaps TRBD1 (6 bases). The CDR3 spans 17 residues. V shed 2 bases and J shed 5 bases, with 19 bases lying between them. Germline CDR1 reads MGHRA; CDR2 reads YSYEKL. CDR3 sequence reads: CASSQPLRTVLHNEQFF. The CDR3 DNA sequence: TGCGCCAGCAGCCAACCCCTCAGGACAGTGCTTCACAATGAGCAGTTCTTC.

This clone has only a few counts. V gene TRBV4-3 combines with J gene TRBJ1-2; TRBD1 might be the D (6 bases). V was shortened by 0 bases and J by 6 bases, with 14 bases between the two germline ends. In germline, CDR1 is LGHNA, CDR2 YSLEER. The CDR3 has 15 residues. The CDR3 spells CASSQDRGGLDGYTF. The CDR3 DNA reads TGCGCCAGCAGCCAAGACAGGGGAGGGCTCGATGGCTACACCTTC.

The rearrangement uses TRBV27 and TRBJ1-5; D gene ambiguous. Trimming cost V 5 bases and J 1 base, with 15 bases left between them. This CDR3 is built from 16 residues. Germline CDR1 MNHEY, CDR2 SMNVEV (reference sequence). The CDR3 region has the DNA TGTGCCAGCAGTCCAGGCCGGGGAGAAAGCAATCAGCCCCAGCATTTT. Translating it yields CASSPGRGESNQPQHF.

In this sample, this clone turned up once. The CDR3 nucleotides read TGTGCCAGCAGTCGAGACAGGGACGGCAATCAGCCCCAGCATTTT. As protein: CASSRDRDGNQPQHF. The V and J genes are TRBV6-5 and TRBJ1-5; TRBD1 matches at 7 bases. The J segment lost 2 bases and the V segment lost 5 bases, leaving 6 bases of the junction unmatched. The germline gives CDR1 MNHEY, CDR2 SVGAGI. The CDR3 runs to 15 residues.

The CDR3 region has the DNA TGTGCCAGCAGCCGCGCCCGGGTTCTAGATACGCAGTATTTT. This codes for CASSRARVLDTQYF. V gene TRBV3-1 (or the pseudogene TRBV3-2) combines with J gene TRBJ2-3; D is undetermined. Looked up from germline, CDR1 is LGHDT and CDR2 is YNNKEL (reference sequence). V was cut by 4 bases and J by 5 bases, with 13 bases left in between. This CDR3 region has 14 residues.

This chain uses TRBV28 with TRBJ2-7, with 11 bases that match TRBD2. Germline loops: CDR1 MDHEN, CDR2 SYDVKM. V dropped 6 bases and J dropped 2; count of bases not matched to a gene: 3. CDR3 length equals 14 residues. This CDR3 is CASRGGLAAYEQYF. The CDR3 DNA follows: TGTGCCAGCAGGGGGGGACTAGCGGCCTACGAGCAGTACTTC.